The present TCR beta chain was sequenced within a study of cytomegalovirus exposure and HLA in healthy donors. Study-wide points: Most TCR sequences were rare, but some public TCRs occurred in many donors.

Primers: 60 Vbeta forward and 13 Jbeta reverse. Measured with immunoSEQ multiplex PCR; TCRdb has only the in-frame clones, and not every one. The data show 45,000 to 60,000 clones, about 73% seen once. Remarks on this clone: As yet, its antigen is unknown.

Donors counted as nominally healthy when sampled, yet unrecorded immune exposures were likely. Sample: PBMCs. The TCR comes from a man younger than 35 in good health and CMV-seronegative.

The DNA for the CDR3 is TGTGCCAGCAGCTTAGTCTCTAGCGGGAGAGGCCAAGAGACCCAGTACTTC. Its protein is CASSLVSSGRGQETQYF. The chain is built from TRBV7-2 and TRBJ2-5, with 10 bases matching TRBD2. This CDR3 is built from 17 residues. J was trimmed by 1 base and V by 1 base; bases with no gene match: 6. Per the germline V gene, CDR1 is SGHTA and CDR2 is FQGNSA.